The following is a T cell receptor (beta chain) sequence with its context. The antigen it recognizes is unknown. No much larger clone is present one base from it, and per-base qualities are unavailable. This entry belongs to a study of blood T cell repertoires in COVID-19 (dated by TCRdb to the early 2020s). At the level of the whole study: Samples covering the acute and convalescent phases of COVID-19 were provided by collaborators in the United States, Italy and Spain. The repertoires were made available in a free public database intended to serve as a resource for research on the immune response to SARS-CoV-2. Deeply sampled blood TCRbeta repertoires from subjects exposed to, actively infected with, or recovered from COVID-19 were included in the dataset. The material from the prospective study consisted of cDNA or gDNA derived from T cells, B-cell-depleted T cells, or PBMCs. Where HLA class I and class II types were available, the types were taken from metadata supplied by the sample provider, not from assay-based typing. Nearly every sample came with metadata listing a de-identified subject ID, COVID-19 status, age in years and sex. The samples were drawn from two sources: the first 160 participants of the ongoing ImmuneRACE study, and 1,000 to 1,500 subjects contributed by 6 global collaborators.

The CDR3 contains 15 residues, cysteine and phenylalanine counted. Left in the record is the CDR3 DNA by itself, 45 bases read in frame from the first base. Per the germline V gene, ENHRY is the CDR1 and SYGVKD is the CDR2. V is cut back by 10 bases and J by 4 bases, with 12 bases in the junction unmatched. Study-level results and caveats: Clinical and demographic metadata were provided uncurated, with the amount varying by source and participant.

TCRbeta CDR3 regions were amplified from genomic DNA by means of the immunoSEQ Assay, a bias-controlled multiplex PCR. Processing in the source paper ran as follows. Nucleated cell counts per sample were estimated from amplification of reference gene primers within the assay. Sequence reads were collapsed and filtered to measure the absolute abundance of every unique TCRbeta CDR3 rearrangement. For each sample, productive Simpson clonality was calculated as the square root of Simpson's diversity index across productive rearrangements. Not all clones reach the TCRdb copy of this immuneACCESS table, which keeps in-frame sequences only. Checked studies attribute under half of the gap to unresolved V genes and leave the rest unexplained. Clonal size and the V and J genes are those of that table, whereas D and trimming came from the DNA. Across this sample there are 150,000 to 200,000 clones, with 80% to 90% seen only once. 1% to 1.2% of the sample goes to the ten largest clones.

Each collaborating institution followed its own protocols to collect whole blood in K2EDTA tubes. For TCRbeta analysis, collaborators shipped samples as frozen whole blood, isolated PBMCs, or DNA extracted from either of those sample types. The rearranged segments are TRBV10-3 and TRBJ1-5; TRBD1 matches 8 bases in the middle. The clonotype comes from a man aged 40-50 years with acute or convalescent COVID-19. Sequencing was carried out using peripheral blood. Here the CDR3 is given as CATSGGGDGNQPQHF. Read as DNA, the sequence is TGTGCCACCTCAGGGGGCGGGGATGGTAATCAGCCCCAGCATTTT.